One sample yielded the 2 T cell receptor beta chains listed below, sequenced in a study of blood T cell repertoires in COVID-19. Measured with immunoSEQ multiplex PCR; TCRdb has only the in-frame clones, and not every one. Of fewer than 350,000 clones in the sample, about nine tenths were seen once. Input material: PBMCs or T cells enriched from blood (not recorded which). These receptors all come from a woman aged 35 to 49 who had recovered from COVID-19.

The chain has TRBV4-2 and TRBJ1-2, with D possibly matching TRBD1 (6 bases). Germline V gives CDR1 LGHNA, CDR2 YNFKEQ. The CDR3 is 17 residues long. V was trimmed by 0 bases and J by 4 bases, leaving 18 bases between them. CDR3 DNA sequence: TGTGCCAGCAGCCAAGATACCCAGGCAGGGGCGTTCTATGGCTACACCTTC. It translates to CASSQDTQAGAFYGYTF.

The chain couples TRBV12-3 or TRBV12-4 to TRBJ2-7; TRBD1 matches at 7 bases. V was pared by 5 bases and J by 3 bases, with 1 base of the junction left unmatched. The CDR3 is 12 residues long. The CDR3, as DNA: TGTGCCAGCAGTCGGGACAGCTACGAGCAGTACTTC. Protein: CASSRDSYEQYF.